This TCR beta chain was found in a study of Graves' ophthalmopathy and Graves' hyperthyroidism. This clonotype was recorded once. The antigen is not known. Study outcomes and limitations: Both a 70.59% sensitivity and an approximately 72% specificity characterized the model's predictions of ophthalmopathy progression.

Amplification from RNA transcripts yielded the TCR beta CDR3 regions. RT-PCR with HTBI primers came first, then second-round multiplex PCR. TCRdb re-called the multiplex PCR reads with MiXCR, one entry per CDR3 protein. This repertoire shows around 600,000 distinct CDR3 sequences, more than 40% found once; its top ten account for 3% to 3.5%. Germline-derived CDR1 and CDR2 are SNHLY and FYNNEI. The CDR3 covers 16 residues. The trim removed 8 bases at V and 4 bases at J, leaving 16 bases unmatched. The sequencing input was peripheral blood. This clonotype was sampled from an adult man with Graves' ophthalmopathy. The chain uses TRBV2 and TRBJ2-5; 7 bases align to TRBD1. This CDR3 reads CASSPQHPTGSETQYF. The CDR3 coding sequence is TGTGCCAGCTCACCCCAACACCCGACAGGGTCAGAGACCCAGTACTTC. Using reference TRBV2 and TRBJ2-5 for the parts outside the CDR3, the full variable domain is EPEVTQTPSHQVTQMGQEVILRCVPISNHLYFYWYRQILGQKVEFLVSFYNNEISEKSEIFDDQFSVERPDGSNFTLKIRSTKLEDSAMYFCASSPQHPTGSETQYFGPGTRLLVL.